This TCR beta chain was captured in a study of shared clonotypes between healthy human individuals. The V gene's germline CDR1 is SGHNT and CDR2 YENEEA. The V gene lost 3 bases and the J gene lost 1 base, with 12 bases spanning the gap. The CDR3 sequence is 15 residues long. Naive CD8 isolation took CD45RO-negative cells positively selected for CCR7 and excluded terminally differentiated effector memory CD45RA+ cells. The authors split each subset's genomic DNA evenly across several immunoSEQ plates. Only in-frame clones appear in the TCRdb table, and some are missing; sequencing was by immunoSEQ multiplex PCR. The sample lists about 680,000 clones, about 91% occurring once. Study observations and caveats: Investigators expected sequencing depth to affect clonotype sharing among donors. In general, naive subsets displayed greater estimated richness than memory subsets did. Naive CD4 clonotypes were shared across a handful of donors at approximately 5.3%.

This clone has a single count. No antigen is known for it. The chain recombines TRBV11-3 with TRBJ2-5; possibly TRBD2 for D (7 bases). This sequence originates from a man aged 25 to 40 in good health. Sequencing was performed on naive CD8+ T cells sorted from blood. The CDR3 bases are TGTGCCAGCAGCTTGAGGGGGGGCGTCCAAGAGACCCAGTACTTC. This translates into CASSLRGGVQETQYF.